Presented here are 23 T cell receptor beta chains from one specimen sequenced in a study of blood T cell repertoires in COVID-19. TCRdb's table, derived via immunoSEQ multiplex PCR, lists solely in-frame clones and lacks some. The sample has about 190,000 clones, approximately 78% seen once. The sequenced sample was PBMCs or T cells enriched from blood (not recorded which). These receptor sequences come from a woman between 50 and 59 years old who had recovered from COVID-19.

This sequence joins TRBV19 and TRBJ2-5; a weak D match, TRBD1 (6 bases). Germline V gene lookup returns CDR1 LNHDA and CDR2 SQIVND (reference sequence). This CDR3 comprises 16 residues. V was clipped by 6 bases and J by 5 bases, with 22 bases between them. The DNA for the CDR3 is TGTGCCAGTAGCGCAGAGGGGCTAGGGGGAGTGGAGACCCAGTACTTC. Translated, it gives CASSAEGLGGVETQYF.

This chain links TRBV7-9 with TRBJ2-2, with 9 bases that match TRBD1. Germline CDR1 SEHNR, CDR2 FQNEAQ (reference sequence). This CDR3 region has 14 residues. With V trimmed by 5 bases and J by 6 bases, 4 bases remained unmatched. The CDR3 DNA is TGTGCCAGCAGCAAACAGGGGGCCGCCGGGGAGCTGTTTTTT. It translates to CASSKQGAAGELFF.

The chain joins TRBV2 to TRBJ2-1, with 8 bases matching TRBD1. The CDR3 is made up of 12 amino acids. CDR1 is SNHLY and CDR2 is FYNNEI in the germline V gene. V lost 6 bases, J lost 9 bases, and 4 bases stayed unmatched. CDR3: CASSGQGSEQFF. The CDR3 DNA reads TGTGCCAGCAGCGGACAGGGTAGTGAGCAGTTCTTC.

The sample holds one count of this clone. The CDR3 DNA reads as TGTGCCGGGGGGACAGAGTATGGCTACACCTTC. Translation gives CAGGTEYGYTF. The V call is TRBV28, the J call TRBJ1-2; TRBD1 aligns across 7 bases. With V trimmed by 11 bases and J by 5 bases, 5 bases remained unmatched. The CDR3 spans 11 residues. Germline V gene data show CDR1 as MDHEN and CDR2 as SYDVKM.

The genes are TRBV27 and TRBJ1-2, with 9 bases identical to TRBD1. Germline CDR1 is MNHEY and CDR2 is SMNVEV (reference sequence). Trimming removed 6 bases from V and 7 bases from J; junction bases left unmatched: 12. This CDR3 spans 15 amino acids. CDR3 residues: CASSPPPGTGPGYTF. In DNA, the CDR3 is TGTGCCAGCAGCCCACCCCCGGGGACAGGGCCTGGCTACACCTTC.

V usage is TRBV14 and J usage is TRBJ2-6; D is possibly TRBD2 (5 bases). The CDR3 runs to 16 residues. Trimming shortened V by 6 bases and J by 0 bases, and 12 bases separated the two germline ends. Germline CDR1 and CDR2: SGHDN and FVKESK. The CDR3 sequence: CASRGGATSGANVLTF. The CDR3 nucleotides read TGTGCCAGCAGAGGAGGTGCCACCTCTGGGGCCAACGTCCTGACTTTC.

The CDR3 bases are TGCGCCAGCAGCTTGGGGACTAGCGGGAGAATGGATACGCAGTATTTT. Amino acids: CASSLGTSGRMDTQYF. This chain uses TRBV5-1 with TRBJ2-3; 13 bases map to TRBD2. The CDR3 runs 16 residues. The junction had 4 bases not matched to a gene; V was cut back by 0 bases and J by 6 bases. The germline V gene encodes CDR1 SGHRS and CDR2 YFSETQ.

V gene TRBV24-1 combines with J gene TRBJ2-2, with D tentatively TRBD2 (5 bases). Looked up from germline, CDR1 is KGHDR and CDR2 is SFDVKD. The V and J ends lost 5 bases and 2 bases respectively, with 14 bases between them. This CDR3 has 16 amino acids. The CDR3 here is CATSGYGLPNTGELFF. CDR3 DNA sequence: TGTGCCACCAGTGGGTACGGACTGCCTAACACCGGGGAGCTGTTTTTT.

V gene TRBV29-1 combines with J gene TRBJ1-2; tentative D call: TRBD1 (6 bases). The CDR3 is made up of 13 amino acids. From germline, CDR1 is SQVTM and CDR2 ANQGSEA. The ends were cut back, 4 bases at V and 1 base at J, with 10 bases in the middle. In nucleotides, the CDR3 is TGCAGCGTTGTAAGGGGGAGTAACTATGGCTACACCTTC. Protein product: CSVVRGSNYGYTF.

This clone occurred a few times. The V call is TRBV28, the J call TRBJ2-5, with D hard to call. The V gene lost 4 bases and the J gene lost 5 bases, with 17 bases spanning the gap. CDR1 and CDR2 (germline): MDHEN, SYDVKM. The CDR3 is made up of 15 amino acids. As DNA, the CDR3 is TGTGCCAGCAGTTGGGTGGCCCAGGCACGGGAGACCCAGTACTTC. Translation gives CASSWVAQARETQYF.

This clone has more than one count but fewer than ten. This chain uses TRBV25-1 with TRBJ2-1, with TRBD2 identical over 9 bases. Per germline, CDR1 MGHDK and CDR2 SYGVNS. This CDR3 spans 16 amino acids. V lost 6 bases and J lost 4; bases outside the gene matches: 10. The CDR3 protein is CASRGGSGRGYNEQFF. The CDR3 DNA reads TGTGCCAGCAGGGGCGGTAGCGGGAGAGGGTACAATGAGCAGTTCTTC.

This chain joins TRBV9 and TRBJ2-3; D ambiguous. Germline V gene lookup returns CDR1 SGDLS and CDR2 YYNGEE. The CDR3 has 12 residues. Between the trimmed V and J ends, which lost 3 bases and 0 bases, there was a span of 2 bases. Written as DNA, the CDR3 is TGTGCCAGCAGCGCTAGCACAGATACGCAGTATTTT. It yields the protein CASSASTDTQYF.

This rearrangement joins TRBV9 to TRBJ2-5; D is ambiguous. The CDR3 loop spans 14 amino acids. V lost 2 bases, J lost 1 base, and 9 bases lay in between. Germline V gene lookup returns CDR1 SGDLS and CDR2 YYNGEE. The CDR3 DNA follows: TGTGCCAGCAGCGTTTCGTCAGGCCAAGAGACCCAGTACTTC. This encodes CASSVSSGQETQYF. The whole variable domain, filled in from reference TRBV9 and TRBJ2-5, reads DSGVTQTPKHLITATGQRVTLRCSPRSGDLSVYWYQQSLDQGLQFLIQYYNGEERAKGNILERFSAQQFPDLHSELNLSSLELGDSALYFCASSVSSGQETQYFGPGTRLLVL.

The V and J genes are TRBV29-1 and TRBJ2-1; the match to TRBD2 covers 11 bases. The germline V gene encodes CDR1 SQVTM and CDR2 ANQGSEA. Trimming took 6 bases from V and 9 from J; bases not matched to a gene: 10. The CDR3 totals 14 residues. DNA of the CDR3: TGCAGCGTGTATCTAGCGGGAGGTGGGGCTGAGCAGTTCTTC. It yields the protein CSVYLAGGGAEQFF.

CDR3 loop: CASSRGGMAYNEQFF. Written as DNA, the CDR3 is TGCGCCAGCAGCCGTGGGGGGATGGCCTACAATGAGCAGTTCTTC. The V call is TRBV4-1, the J call TRBJ2-1, with a possible D match to TRBD2 (6 bases). The CDR3 runs to 15 residues. CDR1 and CDR2 (germline): MGHRA, YSYEKL. V was clipped by 4 bases and J by 2 bases, with 12 bases between them.

The chain links TRBV7-2 to TRBJ2-1, with TRBD2 matching 7 bases. Trimming cost V 1 base and J 13 bases; bases outside gene matches: 4. The CDR3 loop spans 12 amino acids. Germline V lookup: CDR1 SGHTA, CDR2 FQGNSA. CDR3 DNA sequence: TGTGCCAGCAGCTTAGGGGCGACTAGCCAGTTCTTC. Translating gives CASSLGATSQFF.

The gene calls are TRBV4-3 and TRBJ2-5; unclear D gene. Per germline, CDR1 LGHNA and CDR2 YSLEER. Trimming pared 0 bases from V and 4 bases from J, leaving 3 bases between. The CDR3 loop spans 12 amino acids. In nucleotides, the CDR3 is TGCGCCAGCAGCCAAGATCGAGAGACCCAGTACTTC. This encodes CASSQDRETQYF.

The rearrangement uses TRBV29-1 and TRBJ1-1; D is undetermined. The CDR3 consists of 13 residues. Germline CDR1 SQVTM, CDR2 ANQGSEA. V lost 4 bases and J lost 1, with 10 bases in between. The chain's CDR3 is CSVAGGQNTEAFF. The DNA of the CDR3 is TGCAGCGTTGCCGGCGGCCAGAACACTGAAGCTTTCTTT. Looking up the rest from reference TRBV29-1 and TRBJ1-1 gives the full variable domain: SAVISQKPSRDICQRGTSLTIQCQVDSQVTMMFWYRQQPGQSLTLIATANQGSEATYESGFVIDKFPISRPNLTFSTLTVSNMSPEDSSIYLCSVAGGQNTEAFFGQGTRLTVV.

This clone was detected only a few times. The genes are TRBV5-1 and TRBJ1-1; a weak D match, TRBD1 (6 bases). The CDR3 is made up of 16 amino acids. CDR1 is SGHRS and CDR2 is YFSETQ in the germline V gene. The V end lost 1 base, the J end lost 7 bases, and 20 bases lay between the germline ends. CDR3 DNA sequence: TGCGCCAGCAGCTTGTTTCCAGGGGCAGGGCAAGGTGAAGCTTTCTTT. This sequence encodes CASSLFPGAGQGEAFF.

This chain links TRBV18 with TRBJ2-2; no reliable D call. There are 13 residues in the CDR3. V shed 0 bases and J shed 6 bases, with 5 bases lying between them. The V gene's germline CDR1 is KGHSH and CDR2 LQKENI. CDR3 coding DNA: TGTGCCAGCTCACCACCGGGCCCCGGGGAGCTGTTTTTT. Translating gives CASSPPGPGELFF.

V is TRBV4-1 and J is TRBJ2-7; 7 nucleotides line up with TRBD1. Trimming removed 4 bases from V and 2 bases from J; junction bases left unmatched: 2. The CDR3 contains 13 residues. CDR1 is MGHRA, CDR2 YSYEKL, per germline. The CDR3 sequence is CASSLGQTYEQYF. CDR3 DNA sequence: TGCGCCAGCAGCCTGGGACAGACCTACGAGCAGTACTTC.

The chain links TRBV5-1 to TRBJ2-7; 13 bases agree with TRBD2. The CDR3 is 14 amino acids. Trimming at V came to 3 bases and at J to 7 bases, leaving 4 bases not matched to a gene. Per germline, CDR1 SGHRS and CDR2 YFSETQ. DNA of the CDR3: TGCGCCAGCAGCTCGGGACTAGCGGGACCGGAGCAGTACTTC. It codes for CASSSGLAGPEQYF.

Written as DNA, the CDR3 is TGTGCCAGCAGGACGGGACAGAGCTATGGCTACACCTTC. Amino acid sequence: CASRTGQSYGYTF. The V gene is TRBV6-5, the J gene TRBJ1-2; 7 bases match TRBD1. Germline V gene data show CDR1 as MNHEY and CDR2 as SVGAGI. V shed 6 bases and J 4 bases; nucleotides not matched to a gene: 5. The CDR3 totals 13 residues.